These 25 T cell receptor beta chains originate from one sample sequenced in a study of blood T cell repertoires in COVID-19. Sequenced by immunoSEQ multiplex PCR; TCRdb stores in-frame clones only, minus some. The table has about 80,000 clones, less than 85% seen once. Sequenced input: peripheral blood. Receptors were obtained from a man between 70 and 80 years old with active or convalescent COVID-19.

The CDR3 spells CASSTGQGYTGELFF. DNA of the CDR3: TGTGCCAGCAGTACAGGACAGGGTTACACCGGGGAGCTGTTTTTT. The chain joins TRBV6-5 to TRBJ2-2; 8 nucleotides align to TRBD1. Germline assignment: CDR1 MNHEY and CDR2 SVGAGI. The CDR3 is 15 amino acids. Losses at the gene ends were 5 bases for V and 3 bases for J; bases not matched to a gene: 5.

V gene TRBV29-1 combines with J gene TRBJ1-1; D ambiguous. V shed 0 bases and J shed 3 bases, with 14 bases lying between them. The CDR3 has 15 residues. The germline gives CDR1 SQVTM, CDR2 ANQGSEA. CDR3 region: CSVEDPKRRDTEAFF. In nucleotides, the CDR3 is TGCAGCGTTGAAGACCCAAAGAGGAGGGACACTGAAGCTTTCTTT.

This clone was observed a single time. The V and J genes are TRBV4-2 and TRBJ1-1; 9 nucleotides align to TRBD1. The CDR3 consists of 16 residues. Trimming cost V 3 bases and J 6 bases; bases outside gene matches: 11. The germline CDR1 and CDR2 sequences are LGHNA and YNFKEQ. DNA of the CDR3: TGTGCCAGCAGCCATCCCGGGACAGGGACGGGCGCTGAAGCTTTCTTT. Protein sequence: CASSHPGTGTGAEAFF.

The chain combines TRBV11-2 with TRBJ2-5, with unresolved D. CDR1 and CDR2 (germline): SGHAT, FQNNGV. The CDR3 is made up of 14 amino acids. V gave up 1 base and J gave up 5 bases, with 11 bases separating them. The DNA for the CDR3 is TGTGCCAGCAGCTTAGTTACGGGTGGGGAGACCCAGTACTTC. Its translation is CASSLVTGGETQYF. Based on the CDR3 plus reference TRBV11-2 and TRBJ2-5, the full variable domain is EAGVAQSPRYKIIEKRQSVAFWCNPISGHATLYWYQQILGQGPKLLIQFQNNGVVDDSQLPKDRFSAERLKGVDSTLKIQPAKLEDSAVYLCASSLVTGGETQYFGPGTRLLVL.

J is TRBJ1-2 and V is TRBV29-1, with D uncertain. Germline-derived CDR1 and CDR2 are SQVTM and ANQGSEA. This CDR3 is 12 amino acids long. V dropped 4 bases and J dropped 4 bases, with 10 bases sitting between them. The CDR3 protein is CSVGEAVYGYTF. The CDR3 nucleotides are TGCAGCGTTGGGGAGGCGGTCTATGGCTACACCTTC. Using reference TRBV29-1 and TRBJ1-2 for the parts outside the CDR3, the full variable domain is SAVISQKPSRDICQRGTSLTIQCQVDSQVTMMFWYRQQPGQSLTLIATANQGSEATYESGFVIDKFPISRPNLTFSTLTVSNMSPEDSSIYLCSVGEAVYGYTFGSGTRLTVV.

The CDR3 nucleotides are TGTGCCAGCAGCTCAGGGGCTGGGGCCAACGTCCTGACTTTC. It specifies CASSSGAGANVLTF. This chain connects TRBV2 to TRBJ2-6, with D perhaps matching TRBD1 (6 bases). The length of the CDR3 is 14 residues. CDR1 SNHLY and CDR2 FYNNEI come from the germline V gene. The V and J ends lost 6 bases and 2 bases respectively, with 8 bases between them.

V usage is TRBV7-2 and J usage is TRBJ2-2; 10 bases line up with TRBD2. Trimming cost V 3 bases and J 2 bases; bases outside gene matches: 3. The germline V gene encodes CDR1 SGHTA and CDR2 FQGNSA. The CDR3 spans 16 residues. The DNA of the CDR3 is TGTGCCAGCAGCTTTGCTAGCGGGGGTAACACCGGGGAGCTGTTTTTT. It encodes CASSFASGGNTGELFF.

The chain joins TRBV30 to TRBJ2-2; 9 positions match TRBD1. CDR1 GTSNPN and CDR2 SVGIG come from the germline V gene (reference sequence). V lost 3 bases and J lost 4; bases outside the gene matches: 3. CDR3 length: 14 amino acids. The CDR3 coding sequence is TGTGCCTGGAGACCGACAGGGGGCACCGGGGAGCTGTTTTTT. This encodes CAWRPTGGTGELFF.

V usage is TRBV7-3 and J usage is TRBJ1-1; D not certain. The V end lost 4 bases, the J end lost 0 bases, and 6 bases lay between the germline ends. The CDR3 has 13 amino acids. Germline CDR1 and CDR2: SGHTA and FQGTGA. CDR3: CASSSHMNTEAFF. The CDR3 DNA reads TGTGCCAGCAGCTCCCACATGAACACTGAAGCTTTCTTT.

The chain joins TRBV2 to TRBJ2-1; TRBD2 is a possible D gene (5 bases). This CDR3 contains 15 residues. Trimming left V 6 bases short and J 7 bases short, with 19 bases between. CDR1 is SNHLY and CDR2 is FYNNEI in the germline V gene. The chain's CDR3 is CASSGRGYARNEQFF. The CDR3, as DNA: TGTGCCAGCAGCGGCCGGGGTTACGCTAGGAATGAGCAGTTCTTC.

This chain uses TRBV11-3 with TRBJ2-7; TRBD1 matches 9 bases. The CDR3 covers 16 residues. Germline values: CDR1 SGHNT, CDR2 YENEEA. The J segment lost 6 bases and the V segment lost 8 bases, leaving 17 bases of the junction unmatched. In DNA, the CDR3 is TGTGCCAGCGAACTGGACGGGACAGGGTTTGGGGGCGAGCAGTACTTC. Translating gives CASELDGTGFGGEQYF.

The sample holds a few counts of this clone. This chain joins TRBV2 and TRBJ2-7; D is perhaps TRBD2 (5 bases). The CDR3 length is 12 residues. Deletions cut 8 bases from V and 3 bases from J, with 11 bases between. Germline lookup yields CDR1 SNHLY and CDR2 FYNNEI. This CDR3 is CASRGANYEQYF. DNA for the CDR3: TGTGCCAGCCGGGGAGCAAACTACGAGCAGTACTTC.

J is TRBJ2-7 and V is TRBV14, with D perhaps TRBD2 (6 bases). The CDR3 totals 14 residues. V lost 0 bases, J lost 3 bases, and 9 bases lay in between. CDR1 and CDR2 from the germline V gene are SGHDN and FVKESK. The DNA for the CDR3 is TGTGCCAGCAGCCAAGAGGGACTGAACTACGAGCAGTACTTC. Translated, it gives CASSQEGLNYEQYF.

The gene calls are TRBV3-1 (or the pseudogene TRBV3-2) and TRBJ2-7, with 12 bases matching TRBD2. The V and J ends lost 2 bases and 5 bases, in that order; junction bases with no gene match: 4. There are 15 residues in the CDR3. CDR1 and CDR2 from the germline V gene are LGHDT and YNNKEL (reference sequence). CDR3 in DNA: TGTGCCAGCAGCCAATCTAGCGGGGGGGCTCACGAGCAGTACTTC. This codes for CASSQSSGGAHEQYF.

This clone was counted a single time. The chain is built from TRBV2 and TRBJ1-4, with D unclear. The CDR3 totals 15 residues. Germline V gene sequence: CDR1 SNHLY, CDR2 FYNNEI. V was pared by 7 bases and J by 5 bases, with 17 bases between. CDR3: CASKAGSPVNEKLFF. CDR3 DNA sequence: TGTGCCAGCAAGGCTGGGAGCCCAGTCAATGAAAAACTGTTTTTT.

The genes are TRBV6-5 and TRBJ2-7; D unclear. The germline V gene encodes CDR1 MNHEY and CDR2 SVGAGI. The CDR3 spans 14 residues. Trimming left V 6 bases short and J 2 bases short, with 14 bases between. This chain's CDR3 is CASRNGYLPYEQYF. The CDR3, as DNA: TGTGCCAGCAGGAACGGGTACTTACCCTACGAGCAGTACTTC.

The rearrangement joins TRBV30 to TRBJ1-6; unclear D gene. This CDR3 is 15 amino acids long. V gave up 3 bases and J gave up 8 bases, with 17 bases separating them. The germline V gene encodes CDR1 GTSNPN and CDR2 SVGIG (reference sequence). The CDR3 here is CAWRAFMVAYSPLHF. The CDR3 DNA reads TGTGCCTGGAGAGCGTTCATGGTTGCCTATTCACCCCTCCACTTT.

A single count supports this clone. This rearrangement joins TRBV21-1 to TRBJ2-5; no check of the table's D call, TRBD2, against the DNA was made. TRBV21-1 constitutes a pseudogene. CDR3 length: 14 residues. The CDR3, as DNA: TGTGCCAGCAGCGGGGGACTAGCGGGCGTAACCCAGTACTTC. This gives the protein CASSGGLAGVTQYF.

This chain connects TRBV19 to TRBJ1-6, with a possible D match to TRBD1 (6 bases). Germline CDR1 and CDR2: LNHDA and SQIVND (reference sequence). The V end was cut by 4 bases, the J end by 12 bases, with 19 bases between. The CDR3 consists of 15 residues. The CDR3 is CASSTQGLQIQPLHF. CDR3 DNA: TGTGCCAGTAGTACCCAGGGGTTACAAATTCAACCCCTCCACTTT.

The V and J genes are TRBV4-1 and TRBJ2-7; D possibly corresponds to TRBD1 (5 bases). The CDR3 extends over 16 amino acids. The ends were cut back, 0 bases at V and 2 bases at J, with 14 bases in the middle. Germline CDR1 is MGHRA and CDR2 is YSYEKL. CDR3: CASSQDAGLSTYEQYF. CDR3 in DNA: TGCGCCAGCAGCCAAGATGCAGGGCTTTCAACCTACGAGCAGTACTTC.

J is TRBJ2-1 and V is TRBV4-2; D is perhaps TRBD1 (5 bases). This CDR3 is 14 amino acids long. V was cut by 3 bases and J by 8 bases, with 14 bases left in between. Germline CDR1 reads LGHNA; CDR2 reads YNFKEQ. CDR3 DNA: TGTGCCAGCAGCCAGACAATACAGGTGGATGAGCAGTTCTTC. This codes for CASSQTIQVDEQFF.

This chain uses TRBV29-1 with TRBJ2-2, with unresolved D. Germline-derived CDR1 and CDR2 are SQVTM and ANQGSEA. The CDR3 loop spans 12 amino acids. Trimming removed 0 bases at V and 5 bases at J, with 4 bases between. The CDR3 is CSVEDTTGELFF. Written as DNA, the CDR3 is TGCAGCGTTGAAGATACAACCGGGGAGCTGTTTTTT.

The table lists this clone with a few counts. The CDR3 sequence: CAWSLSDRRNQPQHF. CDR3 bases: TGTGCCTGGAGTCTATCCGACAGGCGCAATCAGCCCCAGCATTTT. The chain uses TRBV30 and TRBJ1-5, with D possibly being TRBD1 (6 bases). The V gene's germline CDR1 is GTSNPN and CDR2 SVGIG (reference sequence). V lost 2 bases, J lost 2 bases, and 13 bases lay in between. The CDR3 extends over 15 amino acids.

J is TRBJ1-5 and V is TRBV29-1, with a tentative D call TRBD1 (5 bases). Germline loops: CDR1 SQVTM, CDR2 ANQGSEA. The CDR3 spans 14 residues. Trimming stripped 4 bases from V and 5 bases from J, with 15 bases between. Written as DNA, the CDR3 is TGCAGCGTTGGGCAGGGTTCTTCGGATCAGCCCCAGCATTTT. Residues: CSVGQGSSDQPQHF.

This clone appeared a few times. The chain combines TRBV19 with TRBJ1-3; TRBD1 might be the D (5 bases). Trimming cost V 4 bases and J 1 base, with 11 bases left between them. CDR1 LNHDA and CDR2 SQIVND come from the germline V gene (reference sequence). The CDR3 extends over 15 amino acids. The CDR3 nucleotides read TGTGCCAGTAGTAGGGCAGGGTCGTCTGGAAACACCATATATTTT. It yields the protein CASSRAGSSGNTIYF.